This T cell receptor (beta chain) was documented in a study of cytomegalovirus exposure and HLA in healthy donors. The CDR3 extends over 15 amino acids. Germline CDR1 and CDR2: SGHRS and YFSETQ. The trim removed 1 base at V and 4 bases at J, leaving 5 bases unmatched. The PCR employed 60 Vbeta primers together with 13 Jbeta primers. Sequenced by immunoSEQ multiplex PCR; TCRdb stores in-frame clones only, minus some. The table shows 85,000 to 100,000 clones, with around four fifths occurring only once. This receptor was obtained from a man aged 40-49 years in good health and CMV-seropositive. The sample comprised PBMCs. The J gene is TRBJ2-5, the V gene TRBV5-1; 9 bases line up with TRBD2. The CDR3 sequence: CASSLSSGVGETQYF. In DNA, the CDR3 is TGCGCCAGCAGCTTGTCTAGCGGGGTTGGAGAGACCCAGTACTTC.